Detailed here is one TCR beta chain. The antigen is not known. Germline V lookup: CDR1 LGHNA, CDR2 YNFKEQ. This CDR3 is 13 amino acids long. V dropped 2 bases and J dropped 0 bases, with 4 bases sitting between them. Sequenced by immunoSEQ multiplex PCR; TCRdb stores in-frame clones only, minus some. The table lists approximately 46,000 clones, about 79% of them singletons. This sample stems from a study of memory CD4+ T cells and cytomegalovirus serostatus. Whole-study context: Healthy Belgian adult donors included 9 or 10 CMV-positive and 24 CMV-negative people. Notes on the study in general: About 40% of the roughly 160 known CMV-associated TCRbeta sequences appeared in CD4+ memory.

Single viable CD3+CD4+CD8-CD45RO+ cells were sorted as the memory CD4+ T cells. Positive selection with CD4 microbeads enriched total CD4+ T cells. This receptor was identified in an adult in good health and CMV-seronegative. This sequence joins TRBV4-2 and TRBJ2-5, with D hard to call. Sample: memory CD4+ T cells from blood. The CDR3 nucleotides read TGTGCCAGCAGCCAACGGGACCAAGAGACCCAGTACTTC. Residues: CASSQRDQETQYF.